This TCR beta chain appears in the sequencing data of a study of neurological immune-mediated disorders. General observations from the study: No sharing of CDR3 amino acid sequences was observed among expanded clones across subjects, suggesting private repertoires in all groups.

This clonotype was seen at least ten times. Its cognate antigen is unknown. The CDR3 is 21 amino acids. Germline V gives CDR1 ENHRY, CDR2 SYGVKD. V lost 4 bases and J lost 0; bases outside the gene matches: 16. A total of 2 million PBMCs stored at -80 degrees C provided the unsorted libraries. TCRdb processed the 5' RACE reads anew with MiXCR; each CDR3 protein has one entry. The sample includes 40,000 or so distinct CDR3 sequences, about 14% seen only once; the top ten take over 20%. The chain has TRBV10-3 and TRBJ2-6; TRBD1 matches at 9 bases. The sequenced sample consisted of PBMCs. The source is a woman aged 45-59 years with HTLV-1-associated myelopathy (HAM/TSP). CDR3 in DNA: TGTGCCATCAGTGCCTTCCCCGGGACAGGGAGCCCCTTCTCTGGGGCCAACGTCCTGACTTTC. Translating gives CAISAFPGTGSPFSGANVLTF.